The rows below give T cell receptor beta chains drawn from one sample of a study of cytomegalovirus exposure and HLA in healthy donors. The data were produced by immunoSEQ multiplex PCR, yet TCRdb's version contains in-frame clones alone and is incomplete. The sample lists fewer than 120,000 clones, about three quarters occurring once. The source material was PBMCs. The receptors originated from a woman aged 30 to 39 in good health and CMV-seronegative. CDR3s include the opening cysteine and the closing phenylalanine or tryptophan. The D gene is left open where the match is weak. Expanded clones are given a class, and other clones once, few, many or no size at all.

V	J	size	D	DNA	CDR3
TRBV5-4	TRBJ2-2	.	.	TGTGCCAGCAGCTTTCCCTGGGGCGCCGGGGAGCTGTTTTTT	CASSFPWGAGELFF
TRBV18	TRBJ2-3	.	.	TGTGCCAGCTCACCTGAGGGAGATACGCAGTATTTT	CASSPEGDTQYF
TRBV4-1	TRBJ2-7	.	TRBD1	TGCGCCAGCAGCCAAGCGACGGGACAGCCTCGCTACGAGCAGTACTTC	CASSQATGQPRYEQYF
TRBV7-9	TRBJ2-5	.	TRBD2	TGTGCCAGCAGCCCGCGTGGGCGGGAGGGACAAGAGACCCAGTACTTC	CASSPRGREGQETQYF
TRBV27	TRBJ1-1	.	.	TGTGCCAGCGACGCTGCTGGGGGAGGAACTGAAGCTTTCTTT	CASDAAGGGTEAFF
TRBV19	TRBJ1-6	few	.	TGTGCCAGTAGGCTGAGCTCCTATAATTCACCCCTCCACTTT	CASRLSSYNSPLHF
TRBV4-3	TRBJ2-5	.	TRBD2	TGCGCCAGCAGCCCGGGACTAGCGGGAATAGAGACCCAGTACTTC	CASSPGLAGIETQYF
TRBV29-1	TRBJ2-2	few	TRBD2	TGCAGCGTTGGAAGCGCGGGAGCGAACACCGGGGAGCTGTTTTTT	CSVGSAGANTGELFF
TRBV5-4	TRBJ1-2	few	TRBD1	TGTGCCAGCAGCTTGTTGGACAGGGAGTATGGCTACACCTTC	CASSLLDREYGYTF
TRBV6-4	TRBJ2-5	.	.	TGTGCCAGCAGTGAAAGCCCAGGGGGAGGACAAGAGACCCAGTACTTC	CASSESPGGGQETQYF
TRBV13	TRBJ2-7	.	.	TGTGCCAGCAGCTTCTCAGGGTACTACGAGCAGTACTTC	CASSFSGYYEQYF
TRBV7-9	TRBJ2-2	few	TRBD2	TGTGCCAGCAGCTATATAAGACTAGCTGAGGAGCTGTTTTTT	CASSYIRLAEELFF
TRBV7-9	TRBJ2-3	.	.	TGTGCCAGCAGCCCGACAGCGACAACAGATACGCAGTATTTT	CASSPTATTDTQYF
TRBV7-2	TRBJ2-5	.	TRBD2	TGTGCCAGCAGCCCCCGACTAGCGTACGAGACCCAGTACTTC	CASSPRLAYETQYF
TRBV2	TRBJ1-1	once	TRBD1	TGTGCCAGCAGATTCACCCGACAGGGTAGGCCGAACACTGAAGCTTTCTTT	CASRFTRQGRPNTEAFF
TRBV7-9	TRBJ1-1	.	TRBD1	TGTGCCACCATCAGAAGTACCAGGGACAGCTCCAACACTGAAGCTTTCTTT	CATIRSTRDSSNTEAFF
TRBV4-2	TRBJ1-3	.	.	TGTGCCAGCAGCCAAGTGACAGGCTCTGGAAACACCATATATTTT	CASSQVTGSGNTIYF
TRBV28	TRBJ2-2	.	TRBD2	TGTGCCAGCAGTCTACCGGGACTAGCGGGGGAATTGGCCGGGGAGCTGTTTTTT	CASSLPGLAGELAGELFF
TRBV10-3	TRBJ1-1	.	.	TGTGCCATCACTCCGGGACAAGGAAACACTGAAGCTTTCTTT	CAITPGQGNTEAFF
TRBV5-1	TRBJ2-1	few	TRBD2	TGCGCCAGCAGCGAAACCCCTAGCGGGGCATACAATGAGCAGTTCTTC	CASSETPSGAYNEQFF
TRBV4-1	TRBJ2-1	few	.	TGCGCCAGCAGCCAAGTTCCAGGCGTCGGTGAGCAGTTCTTC	CASSQVPGVGEQFF
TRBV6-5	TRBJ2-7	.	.	TGTGCCAGCAGTTACGGGGGGGCCGAGCTCGAGCAGTACTTC	CASSYGGAELEQYF
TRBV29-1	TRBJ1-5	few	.	TGCAGCGTTAGCGGGAGCAATCAGCCCCAGCATTTT	CSVSGSNQPQHF
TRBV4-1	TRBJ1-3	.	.	TGCGCCAGCAGCCTAACAGGCTCTGGAAACACCATATATTTT	CASSLTGSGNTIYF